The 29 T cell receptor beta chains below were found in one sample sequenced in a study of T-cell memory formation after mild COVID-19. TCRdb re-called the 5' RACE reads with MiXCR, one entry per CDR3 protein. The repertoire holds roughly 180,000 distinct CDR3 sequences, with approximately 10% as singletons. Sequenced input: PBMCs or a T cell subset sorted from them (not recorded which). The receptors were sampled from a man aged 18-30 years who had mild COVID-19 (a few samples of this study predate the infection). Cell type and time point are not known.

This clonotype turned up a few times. CDR3 protein: CASSGLSGGAQETQYF. The CDR3 DNA is TGTGCCAGCAGCGGTCTGAGCGGGGGGGCCCAAGAGACCCAGTACTTC. The chain has TRBV7-2 and TRBJ2-5; TRBD2 agrees at 10 bases. Trimming at V came to 5 bases and at J to 1 base, leaving 7 bases not matched to a gene. The germline CDR1 and CDR2 sequences are SGHTA and FQGNSA. This CDR3 has 16 residues.

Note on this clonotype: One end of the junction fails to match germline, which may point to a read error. The CDR3 nucleotides read TGCGACAGCAGCTTTGGCCTAGCGGGGGAAGATACGCAGTATTTT. Protein: CDSSFGLAGEDTQYF. This rearrangement joins TRBV5-1 to TRBJ2-3; 10 nucleotides agree with TRBD2. The CDR3 is 15 amino acids. CDR1 is SGHRS, CDR2 YFSETQ, per germline.

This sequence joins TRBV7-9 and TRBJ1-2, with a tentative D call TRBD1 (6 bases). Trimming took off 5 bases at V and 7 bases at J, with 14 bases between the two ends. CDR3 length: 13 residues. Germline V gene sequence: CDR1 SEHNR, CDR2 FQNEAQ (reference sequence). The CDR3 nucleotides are TGTGCCAGCAGCGCGACAGGTTTCTCTGGCTACACCTTC. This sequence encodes CASSATGFSGYTF. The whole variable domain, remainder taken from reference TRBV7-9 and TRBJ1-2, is DTGVSQNPRHKITKRGQNVTFRCDPISEHNRLYWYRQTLGQGPEFLTYFQNEAQLEKSRLLSDRFSAERPKGSFSTLEIQRTEQGDSAMYLCASSATGFSGYTFGSGTRLTVV.

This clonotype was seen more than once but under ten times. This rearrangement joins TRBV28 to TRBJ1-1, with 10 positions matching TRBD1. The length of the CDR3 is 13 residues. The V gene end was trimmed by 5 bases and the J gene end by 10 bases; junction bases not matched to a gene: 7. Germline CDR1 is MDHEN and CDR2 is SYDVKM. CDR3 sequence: CASSNFRDRGAFF. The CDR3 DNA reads TGTGCCAGCAGTAACTTTCGGGACAGGGGAGCTTTCTTT.

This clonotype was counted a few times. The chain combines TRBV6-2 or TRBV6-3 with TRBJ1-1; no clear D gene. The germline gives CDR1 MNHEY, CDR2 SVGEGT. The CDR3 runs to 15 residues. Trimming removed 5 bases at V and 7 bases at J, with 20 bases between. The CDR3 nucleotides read TGTGCCAGCAGTCCCCACGCCGACACCTTACTTGAAGCTTTCTTT. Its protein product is CASSPHADTLLEAFF.

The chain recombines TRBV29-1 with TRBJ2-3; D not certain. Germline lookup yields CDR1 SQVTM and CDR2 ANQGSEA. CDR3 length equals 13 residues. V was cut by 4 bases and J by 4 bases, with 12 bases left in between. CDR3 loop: CSVGLVLADTQYF. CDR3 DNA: TGCAGCGTTGGTTTGGTTTTGGCAGATACGCAGTATTTT.

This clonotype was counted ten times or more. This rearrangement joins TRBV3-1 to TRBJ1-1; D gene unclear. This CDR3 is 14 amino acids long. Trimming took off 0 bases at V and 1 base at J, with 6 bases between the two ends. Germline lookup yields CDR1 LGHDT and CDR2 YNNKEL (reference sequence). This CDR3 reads CASSQEIGNTEAFF. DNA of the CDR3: TGTGCCAGCAGCCAAGAAATAGGGAACACTGAAGCTTTCTTT.

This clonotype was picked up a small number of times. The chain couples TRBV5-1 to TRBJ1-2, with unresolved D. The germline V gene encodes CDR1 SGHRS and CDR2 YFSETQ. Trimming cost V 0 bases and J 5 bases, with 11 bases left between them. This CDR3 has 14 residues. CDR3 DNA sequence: TGCGCCAGCAGCTTGGCCGACGCCGAGTATGGCTACACCTTC. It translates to CASSLADAEYGYTF.

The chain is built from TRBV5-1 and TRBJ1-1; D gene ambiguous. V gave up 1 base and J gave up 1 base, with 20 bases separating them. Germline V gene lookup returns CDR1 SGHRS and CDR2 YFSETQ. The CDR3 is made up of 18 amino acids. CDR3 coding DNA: TGCGCCAGCAGCTTGTATCCTTTAGGGCACCCGGGGAACACTGAAGCTTTCTTT. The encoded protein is CASSLYPLGHPGNTEAFF.

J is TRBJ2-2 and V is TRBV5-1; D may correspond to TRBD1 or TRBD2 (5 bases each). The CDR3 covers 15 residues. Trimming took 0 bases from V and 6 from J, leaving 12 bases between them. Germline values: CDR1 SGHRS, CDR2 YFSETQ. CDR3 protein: CASSLGSGPAGELFF. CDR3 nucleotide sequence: TGCGCCAGCAGCTTGGGATCGGGGCCGGCCGGGGAGCTGTTTTTT.

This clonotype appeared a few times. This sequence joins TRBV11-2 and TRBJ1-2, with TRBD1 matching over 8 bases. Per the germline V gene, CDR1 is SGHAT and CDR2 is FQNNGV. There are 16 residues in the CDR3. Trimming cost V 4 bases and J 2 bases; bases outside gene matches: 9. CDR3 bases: TGTGCCAGCAGCTCACTCAAGAGGACAGGGAACTATGGCTACACCTTC. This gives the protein CASSSLKRTGNYGYTF.

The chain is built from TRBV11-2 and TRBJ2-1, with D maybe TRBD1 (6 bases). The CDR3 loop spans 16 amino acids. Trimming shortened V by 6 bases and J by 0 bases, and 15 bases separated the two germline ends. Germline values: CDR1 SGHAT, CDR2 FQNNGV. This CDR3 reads CASSPSRGSSYNEQFF. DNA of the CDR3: TGTGCCAGCAGTCCTAGTAGGGGGAGCTCCTACAATGAGCAGTTCTTC.

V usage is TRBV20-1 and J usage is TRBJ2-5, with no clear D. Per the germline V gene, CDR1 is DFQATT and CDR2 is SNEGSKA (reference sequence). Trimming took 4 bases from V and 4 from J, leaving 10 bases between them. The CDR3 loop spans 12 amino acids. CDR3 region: CSATGPGETQYF. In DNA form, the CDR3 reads TGCAGTGCTACCGGACCGGGAGAGACCCAGTACTTC.

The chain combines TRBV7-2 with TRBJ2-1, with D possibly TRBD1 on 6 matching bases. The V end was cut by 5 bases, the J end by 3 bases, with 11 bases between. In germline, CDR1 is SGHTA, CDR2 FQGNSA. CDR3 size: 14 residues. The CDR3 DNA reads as TGTGCCAGCAGCCCCGGACAGAACTACAATGAGCAGTTCTTC. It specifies CASSPGQNYNEQFF.

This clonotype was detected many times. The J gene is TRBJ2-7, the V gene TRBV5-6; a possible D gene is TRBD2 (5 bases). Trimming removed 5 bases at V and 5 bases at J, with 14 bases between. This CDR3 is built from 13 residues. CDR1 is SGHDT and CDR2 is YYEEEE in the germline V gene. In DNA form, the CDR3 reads TGTGCCAGCAGTACAGTGGGGAGCCACGAGCAGTACGTC. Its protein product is CASSTVGSHEQYV.

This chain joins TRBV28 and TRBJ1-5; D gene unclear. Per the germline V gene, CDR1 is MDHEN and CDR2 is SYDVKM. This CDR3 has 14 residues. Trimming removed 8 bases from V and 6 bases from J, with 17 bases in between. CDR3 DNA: TGTGCCAGCTGCTCCTATACGGGGTTTCAGCCCCAGCATTTT. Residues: CASCSYTGFQPQHF.

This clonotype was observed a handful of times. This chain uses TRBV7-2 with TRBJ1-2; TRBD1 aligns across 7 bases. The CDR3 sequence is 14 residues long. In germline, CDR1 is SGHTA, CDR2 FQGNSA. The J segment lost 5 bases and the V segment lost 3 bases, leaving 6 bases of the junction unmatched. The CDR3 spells CASSFSTGDYGYTF. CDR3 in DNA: TGTGCCAGCAGCTTCAGCACAGGGGATTATGGCTACACCTTC.

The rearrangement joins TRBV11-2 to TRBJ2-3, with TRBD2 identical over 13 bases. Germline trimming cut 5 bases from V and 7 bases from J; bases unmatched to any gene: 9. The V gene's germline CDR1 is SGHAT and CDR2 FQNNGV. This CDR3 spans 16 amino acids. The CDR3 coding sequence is TGTGCCAGCAGCGCACCGGGGACTAGCGGGGCTTATACGCAGTATTTT. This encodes CASSAPGTSGAYTQYF.

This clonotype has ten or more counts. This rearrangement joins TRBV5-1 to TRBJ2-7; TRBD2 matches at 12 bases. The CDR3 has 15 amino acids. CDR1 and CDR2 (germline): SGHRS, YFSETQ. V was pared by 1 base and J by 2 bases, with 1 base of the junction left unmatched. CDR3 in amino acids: CASSLRLAGAYEQYF. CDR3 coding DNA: TGCGCCAGCAGCTTGCGACTAGCGGGGGCCTACGAGCAGTACTTC.

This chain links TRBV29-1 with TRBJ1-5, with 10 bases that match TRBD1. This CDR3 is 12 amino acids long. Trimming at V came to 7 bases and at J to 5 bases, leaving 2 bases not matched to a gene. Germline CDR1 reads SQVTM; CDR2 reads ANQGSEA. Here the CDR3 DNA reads TGCAGCGCCGGGACAGGGGATCAGCCCCAGCATTTT. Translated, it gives CSAGTGDQPQHF.

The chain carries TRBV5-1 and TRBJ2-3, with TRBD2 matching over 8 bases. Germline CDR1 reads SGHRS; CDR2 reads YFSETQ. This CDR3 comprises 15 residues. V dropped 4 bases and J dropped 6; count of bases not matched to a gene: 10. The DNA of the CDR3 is TGCGCCAGCAGCCCCCGTGGCGGGGGGATCGATACGCAGTATTTT. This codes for CASSPRGGGIDTQYF.

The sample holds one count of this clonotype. CDR3 bases: TGCGCCAGCAGCCAAGTGGTCTCTAGCACAGATACGCAGTATTTT. Translating gives CASSQVVSSTDTQYF. The chain has TRBV4-3 and TRBJ2-3, with D hard to call. Germline-derived CDR1 and CDR2 are LGHNA and YSLEER. The CDR3 sequence is 15 residues long. Trimming pared 1 base from V and 0 bases from J, leaving 8 bases between.

CDR3 bases: TGTGCCACCGTAGGGAGCAGGACCACCGGGGAGCTGTTTTTT. Protein product: CATVGSRTTGELFF. The rearrangement uses TRBV24-1 and TRBJ2-2, with TRBD2 as a possible D gene (5 bases). The CDR3 extends over 14 amino acids. V was cut by 9 bases and J by 4 bases, with 14 bases left in between. The germline gives CDR1 KGHDR, CDR2 SFDVKD.

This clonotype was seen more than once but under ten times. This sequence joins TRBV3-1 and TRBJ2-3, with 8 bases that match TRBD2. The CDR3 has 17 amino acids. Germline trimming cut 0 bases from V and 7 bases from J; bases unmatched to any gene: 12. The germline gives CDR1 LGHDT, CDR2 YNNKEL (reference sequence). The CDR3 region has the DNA TGTGCCAGCAGCCAAGAGTACGGCCCGGGGGGGCCTTATACGCAGTATTTT. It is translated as CASSQEYGPGGPYTQYF.

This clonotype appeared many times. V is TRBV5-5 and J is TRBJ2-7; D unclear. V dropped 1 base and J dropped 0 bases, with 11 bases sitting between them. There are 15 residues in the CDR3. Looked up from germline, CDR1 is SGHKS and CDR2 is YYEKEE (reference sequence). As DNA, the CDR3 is TGTGCCAGCAGCTTGTTAACCCAGCCCTCCTACGAGCAGTACGTC. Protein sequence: CASSLLTQPSYEQYV.

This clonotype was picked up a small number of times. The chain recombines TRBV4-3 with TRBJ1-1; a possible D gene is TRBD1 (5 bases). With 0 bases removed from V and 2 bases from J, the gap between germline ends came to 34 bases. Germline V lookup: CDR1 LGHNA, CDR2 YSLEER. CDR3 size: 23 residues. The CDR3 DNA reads TGCGCCAGCAGCCAAGATCGGCTTCGACAGATCATGGGGAGGGGTGACTCAAACACTGAAGCTTTCTTT. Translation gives CASSQDRLRQIMGRGDSNTEAFF.

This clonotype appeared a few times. The DNA of the CDR3 is TGTGCCAGCAGCTCAGACACAAATTCACCCCTCCACTTT. Protein: CASSSDTNSPLHF. The genes are TRBV7-2 and TRBJ1-6; D gene uncertain. The CDR3 spans 13 residues. Germline CDR1 is SGHTA and CDR2 is FQGNSA. The V gene lost 4 bases and the J gene lost 7 bases, with 8 bases spanning the gap.

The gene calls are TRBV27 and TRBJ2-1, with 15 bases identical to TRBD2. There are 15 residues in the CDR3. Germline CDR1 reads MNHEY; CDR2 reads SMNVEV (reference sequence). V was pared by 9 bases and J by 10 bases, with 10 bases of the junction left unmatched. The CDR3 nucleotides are TGTGCCAGTGAAAGGGGACTAGCGGGGGGTGGGGAGCAGTTCTTC. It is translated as CASERGLAGGGEQFF.

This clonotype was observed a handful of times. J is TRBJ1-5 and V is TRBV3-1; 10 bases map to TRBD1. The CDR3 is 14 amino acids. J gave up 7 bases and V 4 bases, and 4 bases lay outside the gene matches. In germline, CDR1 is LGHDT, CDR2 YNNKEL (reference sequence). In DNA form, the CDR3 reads TGTGCCAGCAGCCCGGGGACAGGGGAGCAGCCCCAGCATTTT. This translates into CASSPGTGEQPQHF.